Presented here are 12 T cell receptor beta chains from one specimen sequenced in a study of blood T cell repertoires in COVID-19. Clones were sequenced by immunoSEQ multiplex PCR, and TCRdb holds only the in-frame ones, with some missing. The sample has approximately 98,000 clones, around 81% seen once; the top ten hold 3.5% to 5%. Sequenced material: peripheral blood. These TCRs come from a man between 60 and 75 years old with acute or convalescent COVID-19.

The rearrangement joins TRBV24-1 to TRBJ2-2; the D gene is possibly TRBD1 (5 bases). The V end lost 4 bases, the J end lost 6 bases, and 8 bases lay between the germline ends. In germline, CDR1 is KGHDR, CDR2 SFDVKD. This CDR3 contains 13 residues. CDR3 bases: TGTGCCACCAGTGACCCACAGGCCGGGGAGCTGTTTTTT. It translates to CATSDPQAGELFF.

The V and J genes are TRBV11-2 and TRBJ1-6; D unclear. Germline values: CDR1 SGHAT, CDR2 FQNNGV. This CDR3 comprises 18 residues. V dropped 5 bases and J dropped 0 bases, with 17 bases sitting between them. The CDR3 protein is CASSLSRTASSYNSPLHF. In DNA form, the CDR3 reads TGTGCCAGCAGCCTGTCGAGGACTGCGAGCTCCTATAATTCACCCCTCCACTTT.

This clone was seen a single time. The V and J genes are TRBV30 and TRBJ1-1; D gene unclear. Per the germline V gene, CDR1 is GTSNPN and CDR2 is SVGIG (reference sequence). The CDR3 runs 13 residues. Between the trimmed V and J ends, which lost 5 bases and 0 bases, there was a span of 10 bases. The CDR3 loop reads CAWEGGVNTEAFF. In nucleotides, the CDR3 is TGTGCCTGGGAGGGCGGGGTGAACACTGAAGCTTTCTTT.

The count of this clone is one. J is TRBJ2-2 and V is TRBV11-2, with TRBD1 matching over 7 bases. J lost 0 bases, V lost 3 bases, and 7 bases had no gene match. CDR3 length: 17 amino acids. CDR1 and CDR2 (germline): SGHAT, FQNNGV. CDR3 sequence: CASSLTPGQSNTGELFF. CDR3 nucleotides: TGTGCCAGCAGCTTGACGCCGGGACAGTCGAACACCGGGGAGCTGTTTTTT.

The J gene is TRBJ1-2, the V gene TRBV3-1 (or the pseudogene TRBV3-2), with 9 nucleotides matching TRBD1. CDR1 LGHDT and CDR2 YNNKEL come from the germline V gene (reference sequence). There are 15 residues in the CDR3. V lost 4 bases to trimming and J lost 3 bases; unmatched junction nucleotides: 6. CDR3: CASSLSTGGDYGYTF. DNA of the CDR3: TGTGCCAGCAGCCTTTCCACAGGGGGCGACTATGGCTACACCTTC.

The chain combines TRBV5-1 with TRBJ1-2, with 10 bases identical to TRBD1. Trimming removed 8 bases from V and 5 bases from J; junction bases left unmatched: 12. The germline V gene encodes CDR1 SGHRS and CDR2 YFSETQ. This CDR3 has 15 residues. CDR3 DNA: TGCGCCAGTCGCGGACAGGGGGTGTTGAGGTATGGCTACACCTTC. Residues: CASRGQGVLRYGYTF.

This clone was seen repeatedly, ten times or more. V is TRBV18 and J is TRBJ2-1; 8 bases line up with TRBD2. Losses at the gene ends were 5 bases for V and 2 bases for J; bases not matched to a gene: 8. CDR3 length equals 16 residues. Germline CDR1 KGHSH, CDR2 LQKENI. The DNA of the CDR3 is TGTGCCAGCTCATTAACAGGCGGGGGGCCCTACAATGAGCAGTTCTTC. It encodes CASSLTGGGPYNEQFF.

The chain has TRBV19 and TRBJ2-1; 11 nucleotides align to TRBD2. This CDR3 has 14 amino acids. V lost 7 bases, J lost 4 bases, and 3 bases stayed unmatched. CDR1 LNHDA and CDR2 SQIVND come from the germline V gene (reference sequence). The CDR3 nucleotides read TGTGCCAGTAAGACTAGCGGGATTTACAATGAGCAGTTCTTC. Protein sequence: CASKTSGIYNEQFF.

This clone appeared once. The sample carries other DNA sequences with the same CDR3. Here the CDR3 reads CATSDPGTGDSNQPQHF. The CDR3 DNA is TGTGCCACCAGTGACCCCGGGACAGGGGATAGCAATCAGCCCCAGCATTTT. This chain joins TRBV24-1 and TRBJ1-5; 10 nucleotides line up with TRBD1. The CDR3 sequence is 17 residues long. The germline V gene has CDR1 KGHDR and CDR2 SFDVKD. The V and J ends lost 4 bases and 0 bases, in that order; junction bases with no gene match: 5.

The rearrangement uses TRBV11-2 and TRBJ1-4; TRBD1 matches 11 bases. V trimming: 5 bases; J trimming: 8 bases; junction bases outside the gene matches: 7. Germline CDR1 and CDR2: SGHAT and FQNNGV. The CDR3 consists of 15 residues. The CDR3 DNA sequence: TGTGCCAGCAGCCAGACCGGGACAGGGGGGGAAAAACTGTTTTTT. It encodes CASSQTGTGGEKLFF.

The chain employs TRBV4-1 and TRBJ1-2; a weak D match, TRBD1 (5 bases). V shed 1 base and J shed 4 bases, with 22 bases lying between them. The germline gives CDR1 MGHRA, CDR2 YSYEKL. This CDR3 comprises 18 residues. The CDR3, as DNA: TGCGCCAGCAGCCAAGTTTTAGTGGGGGAGGTTTTTGGCTATGGCTACACCTTC. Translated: CASSQVLVGEVFGYGYTF.

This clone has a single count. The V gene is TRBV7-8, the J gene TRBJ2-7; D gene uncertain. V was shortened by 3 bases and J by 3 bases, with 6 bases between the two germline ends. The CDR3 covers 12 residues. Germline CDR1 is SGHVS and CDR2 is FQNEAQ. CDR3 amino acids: CASSLVSYEQYV. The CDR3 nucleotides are TGTGCCAGCAGCTTGGTGAGCTACGAGCAGTACGTC.